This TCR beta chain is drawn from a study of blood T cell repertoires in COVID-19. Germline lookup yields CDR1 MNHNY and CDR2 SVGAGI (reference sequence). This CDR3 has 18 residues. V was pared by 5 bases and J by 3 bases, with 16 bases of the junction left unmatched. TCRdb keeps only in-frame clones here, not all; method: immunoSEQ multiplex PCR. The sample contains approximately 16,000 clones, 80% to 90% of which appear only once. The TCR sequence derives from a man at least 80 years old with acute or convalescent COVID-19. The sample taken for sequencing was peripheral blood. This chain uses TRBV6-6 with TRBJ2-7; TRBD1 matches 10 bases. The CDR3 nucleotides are TGTGCCAGCAGTCCCTCCGGGACAGGGGCATTTTGGGTCTACGAGCAGTACTTC. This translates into CASSPSGTGAFWVYEQYF.